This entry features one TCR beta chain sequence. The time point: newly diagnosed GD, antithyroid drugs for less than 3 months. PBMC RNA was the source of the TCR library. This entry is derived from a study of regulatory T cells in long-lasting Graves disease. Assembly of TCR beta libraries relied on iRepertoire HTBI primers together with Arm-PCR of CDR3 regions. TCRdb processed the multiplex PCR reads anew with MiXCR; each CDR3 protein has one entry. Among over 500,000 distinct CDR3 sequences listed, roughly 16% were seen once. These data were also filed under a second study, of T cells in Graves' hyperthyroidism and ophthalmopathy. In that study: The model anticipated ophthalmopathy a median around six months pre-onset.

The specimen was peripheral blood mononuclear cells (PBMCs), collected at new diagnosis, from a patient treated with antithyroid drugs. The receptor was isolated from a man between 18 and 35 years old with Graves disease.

The CDR3 loop reads CASRTYPPYEQYF. As DNA, the CDR3 is TGTGCCAGCCGGACGTACCCCCCCTACGAGCAGTACTTC. The chain has TRBV2 and TRBJ2-7, with D hard to call. Germline V gene sequence: CDR1 SNHLY, CDR2 FYNNEI. The CDR3 contains 13 residues. The V end lost 8 bases, the J end lost 2 bases, and 13 bases lay between the germline ends.